This record concerns one TCR beta chain sequence. These data are taken from a study of blood T cell repertoires in COVID-19. Study-level background: There were acute and convalescent COVID-19 samples, and they came from the United States, Italy and Spain.

TCRdb keeps only in-frame clones here, not all; method: immunoSEQ multiplex PCR. The sample has some 120,000 clones, about 86% seen once. V lost 6 bases and J 4 bases, leaving 15 bases between the germline ends. This CDR3 has 14 amino acids. Germline loops: CDR1 SGHTA, CDR2 FQGNSA. The rearrangement uses TRBV7-2 and TRBJ1-1; the D gene is possibly TRBD1 (6 bases). The sequenced sample consisted of peripheral blood. This sequence was found in a woman in her 50s with acute or convalescent COVID-19. The CDR3 coding sequence is TGTGCCAGCAGGGTTGGGGGGGCGACCACTGAAGCTTTCTTT. Translation gives CASRVGGATTEAFF.